This TCR beta chain was identified in a study of blood T cells in healthy people across ages. Study-level background: Template switching caught about one barcoded beta molecule for each two T cells.

On this clonotype itself: Its specificity is unknown.

CDR3 size: 13 residues. Germline CDR1 reads DFQATT; CDR2 reads SNEGSKA (reference sequence). The germline V and J ends were trimmed by 7 bases and 1 base, with 10 bases remaining between them. Study-wide results and limits: Age showed a roughly linear inverse relationship with TCR beta diversity per million T cells.

Through a sample-barcoded 5' primer and a J-beta primer mix, a second PCR was run for roughly 6 to 12 cycles. TCRdb re-called the 5' RACE reads with MiXCR, one entry per CDR3 protein. In the table there are fewer than 650,000 distinct CDR3 sequences, about 26% of which are singletons. These data were also filed under a second study, of T cells of mothers and their children.

The sequencing input was blood. J is TRBJ2-2 and V is TRBV20-1; D not certain. This TCR was sampled from a boy aged 2-15 years in good health. CDR3 coding DNA: TGCAGTGTCGGTAGAGGGAACACCGGGGAGCTGTTTTTT. Protein sequence: CSVGRGNTGELFF.